The next 2 T cell receptor beta chains were all read from a single sample in a study of CD8 T cells in Susac syndrome. RNA in amounts of about 0.5 to 1 ug was reverse transcribed with random hexamers. TCRdb fed the immunoSEQ multiplex PCR reads into MiXCR, producing one record per CDR3 protein. The table lists some 200,000 distinct CDR3 sequences, roughly 95% of them singletons. The material sequenced was CD4+ T cells from PBMCs. The receptors shown here come from a human donor with multiple sclerosis.

The chain uses TRBV20-1 and TRBJ2-3; D is possibly TRBD2 (8 bases). V shed 3 bases and J shed 0 bases, with 13 bases lying between them. In germline, CDR1 is DFQATT, CDR2 SNEGSKA (reference sequence). The CDR3 has 15 residues. CDR3 bases: TGCAGTGCTAGCCGGGGGGGACAGAGCACAGATACGCAGTATTTT. This codes for CSASRGGQSTDTQYF.

The rearrangement joins TRBV27 to TRBJ2-3, with 8 positions matching TRBD2. Trimming took 6 bases from V and 6 from J; bases not matched to a gene: 11. The CDR3 has 15 amino acids. Germline lookup yields CDR1 MNHEY and CDR2 SMNVEV (reference sequence). The CDR3 DNA reads as TGTGCCAGCAGCTTTCGCCCAGCGGGAGAGGATACGCAGTATTTT. It specifies CASSFRPAGEDTQYF.